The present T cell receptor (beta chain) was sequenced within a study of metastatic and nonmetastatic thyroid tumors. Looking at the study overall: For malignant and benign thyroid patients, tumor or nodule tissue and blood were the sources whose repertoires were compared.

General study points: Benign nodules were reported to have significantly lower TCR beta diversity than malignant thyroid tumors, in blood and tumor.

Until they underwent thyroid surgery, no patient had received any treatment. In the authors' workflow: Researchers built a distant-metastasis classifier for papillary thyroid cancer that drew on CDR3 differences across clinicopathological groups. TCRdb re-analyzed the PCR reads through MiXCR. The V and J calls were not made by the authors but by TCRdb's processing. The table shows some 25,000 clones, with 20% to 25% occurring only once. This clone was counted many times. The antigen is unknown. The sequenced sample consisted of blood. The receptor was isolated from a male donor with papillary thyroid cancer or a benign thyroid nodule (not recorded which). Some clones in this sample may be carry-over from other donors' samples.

The CDR3 region has the DNA TGTGCCAGCTTACCGAGGACAGGAACCTCCCTTAATGAAAAACTGTTTTTT. Encoded protein: CASLPRTGTSLNEKLFF. V usage is TRBV28 and J usage is TRBJ1-4; 7 bases are shared with TRBD1. J lost 4 bases, V lost 8 bases, and 16 bases had no gene match. The CDR3 has 17 residues. Germline V gene sequence: CDR1 MDHEN, CDR2 SYDVKM.